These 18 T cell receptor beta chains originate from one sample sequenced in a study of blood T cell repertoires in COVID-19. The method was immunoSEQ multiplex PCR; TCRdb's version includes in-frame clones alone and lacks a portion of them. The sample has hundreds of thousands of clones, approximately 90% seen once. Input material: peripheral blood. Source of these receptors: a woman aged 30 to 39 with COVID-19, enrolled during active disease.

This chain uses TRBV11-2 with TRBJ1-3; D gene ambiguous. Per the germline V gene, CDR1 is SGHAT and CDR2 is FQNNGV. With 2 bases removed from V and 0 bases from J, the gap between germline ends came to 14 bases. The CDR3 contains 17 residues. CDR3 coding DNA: TGTGCCAGCAGCTTATGGCTGGCAGGCAGCTCTGGAAACACCATATATTTT. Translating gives CASSLWLAGSSGNTIYF.

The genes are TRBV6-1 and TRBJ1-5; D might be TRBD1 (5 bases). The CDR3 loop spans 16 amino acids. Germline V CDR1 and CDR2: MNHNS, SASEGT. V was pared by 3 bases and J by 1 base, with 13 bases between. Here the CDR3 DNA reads TGTGCCAGCAGTGATCCCAGGGTAGGGAGCAATCAGCCCCAGCATTTT. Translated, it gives CASSDPRVGSNQPQHF.

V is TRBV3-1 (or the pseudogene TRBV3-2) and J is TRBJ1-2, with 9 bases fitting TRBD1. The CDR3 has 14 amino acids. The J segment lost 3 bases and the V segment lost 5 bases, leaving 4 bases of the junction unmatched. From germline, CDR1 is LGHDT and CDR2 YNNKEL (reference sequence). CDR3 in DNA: TGTGCCAGCAGCAAACAGGGGGCTTACTATGGCTACACCTTC. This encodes CASSKQGAYYGYTF.

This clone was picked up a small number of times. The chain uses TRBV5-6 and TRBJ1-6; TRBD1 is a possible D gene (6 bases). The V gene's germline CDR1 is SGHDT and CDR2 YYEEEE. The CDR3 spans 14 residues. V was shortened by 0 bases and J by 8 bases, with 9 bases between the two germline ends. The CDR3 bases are TGTGCCAGCAGCTTGGACAGGGTCTATTCACCCCTCCACTTT. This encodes CASSLDRVYSPLHF.

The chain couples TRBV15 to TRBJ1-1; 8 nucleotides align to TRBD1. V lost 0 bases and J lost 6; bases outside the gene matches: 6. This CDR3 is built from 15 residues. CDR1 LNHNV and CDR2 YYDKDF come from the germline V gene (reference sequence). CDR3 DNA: TGTGCCACCAGCAGAGATGAGGACAGGGCGGCTGAAGCTTTCTTT. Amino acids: CATSRDEDRAAEAFF.

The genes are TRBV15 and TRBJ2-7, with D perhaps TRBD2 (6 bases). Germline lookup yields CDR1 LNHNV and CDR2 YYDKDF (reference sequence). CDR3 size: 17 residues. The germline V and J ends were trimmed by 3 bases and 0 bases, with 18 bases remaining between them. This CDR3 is CATSSRYGGGSSYEQYF. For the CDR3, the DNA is TGTGCCACCAGCAGTAGATATGGAGGAGGGAGCTCCTACGAGCAGTACTTC.

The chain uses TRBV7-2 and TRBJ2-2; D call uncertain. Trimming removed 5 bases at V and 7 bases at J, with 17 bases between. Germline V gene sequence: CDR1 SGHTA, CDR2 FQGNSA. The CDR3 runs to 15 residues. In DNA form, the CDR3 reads TGTGCCAGCAGCCCCCAAGCGTTGGAGAGCGGGGAGCTGTTTTTT. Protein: CASSPQALESGELFF.

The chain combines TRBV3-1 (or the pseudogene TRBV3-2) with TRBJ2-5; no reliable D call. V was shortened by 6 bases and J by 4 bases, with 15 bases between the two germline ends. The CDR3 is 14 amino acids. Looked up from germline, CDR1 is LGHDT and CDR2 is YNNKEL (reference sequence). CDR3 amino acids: CASSPKNMLETQYF. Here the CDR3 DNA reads TGTGCCAGCAGTCCTAAAAATATGCTAGAGACCCAGTACTTC.

CDR3 coding DNA: TGTGCCAGCTCACCAAACTCGCCGATGAACACCGGGGAGCTGTTTTTT. Translated: CASSPNSPMNTGELFF. The chain is built from TRBV18 and TRBJ2-2, with D uncertain. CDR1 KGHSH and CDR2 LQKENI come from the germline V gene. This CDR3 is 16 amino acids long. The ends were cut back, 2 bases at V and 1 base at J, with 11 bases in the middle.

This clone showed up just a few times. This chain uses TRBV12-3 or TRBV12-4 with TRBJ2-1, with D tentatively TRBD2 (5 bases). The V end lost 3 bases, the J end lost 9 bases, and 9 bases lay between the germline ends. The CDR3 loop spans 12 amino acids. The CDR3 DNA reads TGTGCCAGCAGTTTTAGTCGGGGTGAGCAGTTCTTC. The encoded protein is CASSFSRGEQFF.

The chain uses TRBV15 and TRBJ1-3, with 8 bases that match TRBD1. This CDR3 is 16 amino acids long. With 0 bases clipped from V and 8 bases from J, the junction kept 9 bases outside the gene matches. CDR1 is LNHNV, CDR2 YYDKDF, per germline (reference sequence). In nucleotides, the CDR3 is TGTGCCACCAGCAGAGATTCACAGGGGGTTCTGGACACCATATATTTT. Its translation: CATSRDSQGVLDTIYF.

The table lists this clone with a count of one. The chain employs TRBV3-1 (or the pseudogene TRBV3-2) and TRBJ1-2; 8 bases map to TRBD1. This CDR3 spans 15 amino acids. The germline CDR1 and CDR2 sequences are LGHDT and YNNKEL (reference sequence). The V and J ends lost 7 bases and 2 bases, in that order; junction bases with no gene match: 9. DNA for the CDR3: TGTGCCAGCATGGACTGGGACAGGATCAACTATGGCTACACCTTC. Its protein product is CASMDWDRINYGYTF.

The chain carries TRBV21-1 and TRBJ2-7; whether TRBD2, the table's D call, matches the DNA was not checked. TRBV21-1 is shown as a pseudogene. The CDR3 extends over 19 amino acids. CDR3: CASSNSRTSGRNTAYEQYV. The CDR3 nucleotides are TGTGCCAGCAGCAACAGTAGGACTAGCGGGAGGAACACAGCCTACGAGCAGTACGTC.

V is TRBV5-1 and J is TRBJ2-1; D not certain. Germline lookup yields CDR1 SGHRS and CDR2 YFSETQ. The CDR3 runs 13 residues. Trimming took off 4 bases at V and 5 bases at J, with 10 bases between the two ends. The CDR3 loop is CASSPGSHNEQFF. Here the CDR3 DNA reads TGCGCCAGCAGCCCAGGTTCTCACAATGAGCAGTTCTTC.

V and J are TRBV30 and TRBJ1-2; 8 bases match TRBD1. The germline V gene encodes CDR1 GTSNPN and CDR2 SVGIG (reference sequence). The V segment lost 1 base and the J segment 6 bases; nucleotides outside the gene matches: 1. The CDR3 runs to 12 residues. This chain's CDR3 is CAWSGQGNGYTF. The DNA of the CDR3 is TGTGCCTGGAGTGGACAGGGGAATGGCTACACCTTC.

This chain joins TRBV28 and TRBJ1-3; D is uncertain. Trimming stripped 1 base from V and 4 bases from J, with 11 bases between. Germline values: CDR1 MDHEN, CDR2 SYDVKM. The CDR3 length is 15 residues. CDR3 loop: CASSLFQAGGNTIYF. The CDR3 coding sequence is TGTGCCAGCAGTTTATTCCAGGCGGGAGGAAACACCATATATTTT.

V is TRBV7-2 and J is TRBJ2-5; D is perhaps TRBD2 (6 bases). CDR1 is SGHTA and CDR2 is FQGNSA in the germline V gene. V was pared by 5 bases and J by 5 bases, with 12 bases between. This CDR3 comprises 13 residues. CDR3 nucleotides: TGTGCCAGCAGCCCCCGCGCGGGGGAGACCCAGTACTTC. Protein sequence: CASSPRAGETQYF.

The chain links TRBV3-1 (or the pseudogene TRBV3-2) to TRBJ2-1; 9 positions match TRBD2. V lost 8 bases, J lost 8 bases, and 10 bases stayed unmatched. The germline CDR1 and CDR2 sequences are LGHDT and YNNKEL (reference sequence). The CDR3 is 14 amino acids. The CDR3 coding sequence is TGTGCCAGCCGGCGGGGGGGGGTCCCCGATGAGCAGTTCTTC. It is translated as CASRRGGVPDEQFF.